This T cell receptor beta chain was profiled in a study of blood T cell repertoires in COVID-19. Study overall: From the United States, Italy and Spain came samples of acute and convalescent COVID-19. Sources were T cells, B-cell-depleted T cells, or PBMCs; the material itself was cDNA or gDNA.

Germline V CDR1 and CDR2: SGHRS, YFSETQ. The V gene lost 4 bases and the J gene lost 3 bases, with 20 bases spanning the gap. CDR3 length equals 16 residues. Per the original methods: Cell counts per sample came from amplifying reference gene primers. Sequenced by immunoSEQ multiplex PCR; TCRdb stores in-frame clones only, minus some. V, J and clone size were drawn from that table, and D and trimming were deduced from the DNA. The sample gives around 200,000 clones, under 80% of which show up once; roughly 14% is in the top ten. The TCR sequence derives from a middle-aged man who had recovered from COVID-19. This rearrangement joins TRBV5-1 to TRBJ2-7; possibly TRBD2 for D (5 bases). The sequencing sample was made of peripheral blood. Here the CDR3 DNA reads TGCGCCAGCAGCCCCCGATCTAGAGGGCCCTACTACGAGCAGTACTTC. Translating it yields CASSPRSRGPYYEQYF.